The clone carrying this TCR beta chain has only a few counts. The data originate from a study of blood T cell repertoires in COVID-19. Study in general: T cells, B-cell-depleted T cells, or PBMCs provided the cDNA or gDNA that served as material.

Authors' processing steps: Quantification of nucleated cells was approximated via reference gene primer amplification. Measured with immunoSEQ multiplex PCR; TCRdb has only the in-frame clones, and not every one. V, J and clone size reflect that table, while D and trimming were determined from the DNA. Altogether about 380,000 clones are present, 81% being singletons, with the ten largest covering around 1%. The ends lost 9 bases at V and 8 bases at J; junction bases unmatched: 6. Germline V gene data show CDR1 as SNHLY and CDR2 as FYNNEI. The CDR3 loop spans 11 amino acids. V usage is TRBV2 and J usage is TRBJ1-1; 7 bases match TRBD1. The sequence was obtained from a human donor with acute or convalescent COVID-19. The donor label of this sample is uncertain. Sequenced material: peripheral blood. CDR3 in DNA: TGTGCCAGTAATTCCAGGGGGGAAGCTTTCTTT. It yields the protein CASNSRGEAFF.